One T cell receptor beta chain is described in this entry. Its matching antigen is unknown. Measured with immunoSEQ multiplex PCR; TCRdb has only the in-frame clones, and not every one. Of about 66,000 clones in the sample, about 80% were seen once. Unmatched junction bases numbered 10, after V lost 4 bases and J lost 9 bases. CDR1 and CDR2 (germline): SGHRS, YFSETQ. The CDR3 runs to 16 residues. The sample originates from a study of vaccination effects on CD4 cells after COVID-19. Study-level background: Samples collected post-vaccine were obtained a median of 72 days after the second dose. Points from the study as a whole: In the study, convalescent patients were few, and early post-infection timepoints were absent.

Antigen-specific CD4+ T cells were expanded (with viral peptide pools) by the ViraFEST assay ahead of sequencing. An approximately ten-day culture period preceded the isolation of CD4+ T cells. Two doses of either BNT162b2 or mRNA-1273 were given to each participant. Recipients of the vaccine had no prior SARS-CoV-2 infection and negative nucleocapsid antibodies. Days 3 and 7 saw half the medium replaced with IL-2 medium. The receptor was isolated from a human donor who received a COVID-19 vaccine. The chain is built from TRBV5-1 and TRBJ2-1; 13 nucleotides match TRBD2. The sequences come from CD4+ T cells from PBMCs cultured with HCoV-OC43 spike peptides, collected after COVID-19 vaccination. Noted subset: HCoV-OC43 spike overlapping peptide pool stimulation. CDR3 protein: CASSVLVGTSGVEQFF. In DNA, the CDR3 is TGCGCCAGCAGCGTCCTGGTCGGGACTAGCGGGGTTGAGCAGTTCTTC.